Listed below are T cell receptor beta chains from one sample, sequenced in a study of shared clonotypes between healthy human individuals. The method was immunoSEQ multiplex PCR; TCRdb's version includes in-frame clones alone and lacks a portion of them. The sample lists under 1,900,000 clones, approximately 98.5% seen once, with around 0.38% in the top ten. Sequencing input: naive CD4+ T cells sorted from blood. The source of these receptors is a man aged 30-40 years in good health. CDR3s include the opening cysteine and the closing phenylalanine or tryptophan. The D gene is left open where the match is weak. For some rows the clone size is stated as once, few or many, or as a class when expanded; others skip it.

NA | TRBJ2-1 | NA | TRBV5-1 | CASSLSSYNEQFF | TGCGCCAGCAGCTTGTCCTCTTACAATGAGCAGTTCTTC
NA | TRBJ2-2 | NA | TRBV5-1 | CASSLAVAEHGELFF | TGCGCCAGCAGCTTGGCGGTCGCAGAACACGGGGAGCTGTTTTTT
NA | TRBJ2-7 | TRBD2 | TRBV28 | CASCRPSTGTKTGEQYF | TGTGCCAGCTGTCGACCCTCAACCGGGACTAAGACCGGCGAGCAGTACTTC
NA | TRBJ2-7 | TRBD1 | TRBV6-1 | CASSGGQRFEQYF | TGTGCCAGCAGTGGGGGACAGCGGTTCGAGCAGTACTTC
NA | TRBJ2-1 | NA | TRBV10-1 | CASSESSYEQFF | TGCGCCAGCAGTGAGTCGTCGTATGAGCAGTTCTTC
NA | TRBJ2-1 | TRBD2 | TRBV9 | CASSVAPLGAWEGRISEQFF | TGTGCCAGCAGCGTAGCTCCTCTTGGGGCCTGGGAGGGCCGGATTTCTGAGCAGTTCTTC
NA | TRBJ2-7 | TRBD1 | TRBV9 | CASSVGQGTYEQYF | TGTGCCAGCAGCGTAGGACAGGGAACGTACGAGCAGTACTTC
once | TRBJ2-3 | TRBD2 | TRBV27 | CASSFMGTRRGDTQYF | TGTGCCAGCAGTTTCATGGGGACTAGGCGCGGAGATACGCAGTATTTT
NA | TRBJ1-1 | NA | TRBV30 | CAWNNKNTEAFF | TGTGCCTGGAATAATAAGAACACTGAAGCTTTCTTT
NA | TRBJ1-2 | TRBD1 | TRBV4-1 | CASSQELDREGMRYTF | TGCGCCAGCAGCCAAGAGTTGGACAGGGAAGGGATGCGCTACACCTTC
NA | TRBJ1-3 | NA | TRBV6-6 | CASSPQRVSGNTIYF | TGTGCCAGCAGTCCGCAGCGCGTCTCTGGAAACACCATATATTTT
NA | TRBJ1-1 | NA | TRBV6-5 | CASSYSRENTEAFF | TGTGCCAGCAGTTACTCGAGGGAGAACACTGAAGCTTTCTTT
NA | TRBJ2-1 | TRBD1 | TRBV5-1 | CASSRGRVNEQFF | TGCGCCAGCAGCAGGGGGCGCGTCAATGAGCAGTTCTTC
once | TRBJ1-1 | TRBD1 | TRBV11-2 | CASSLDQGVGTEAFF | TGTGCCAGCAGCTTAGATCAGGGGGTCGGCACTGAAGCTTTCTTT
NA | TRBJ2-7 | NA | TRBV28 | CASSADSYEQYF | TGTGCCAGCAGTGCCGACAGCTACGAGCAGTACTTC
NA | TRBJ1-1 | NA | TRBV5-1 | CASSLQGPGTEAFF | TGCGCCAGCAGCTTGCAGGGGCCAGGCACTGAAGCTTTCTTT